The next 16 T cell receptor beta chains were all read from a single sample in a study of Ad26.COV2.S vaccination and SARS-CoV-2 variants. Generated by immunoSEQ multiplex PCR, the TCRdb table keeps only in-frame clones and is missing some. Of 150,000 to 200,000 clones listed, roughly nine tenths were seen once; the top ten hold under 7.5%. Material: peripheral blood, obtained after recovery from COVID-19. These receptors originate from a human donor who had recovered from COVID-19.

The chain links TRBV10-3 to TRBJ1-1; 10 nucleotides line up with TRBD1. Per germline, CDR1 ENHRY and CDR2 SYGVKD. V shed 5 bases and J 4 bases; nucleotides not matched to a gene: 7. The CDR3 loop spans 15 amino acids. The CDR3, as DNA: TGTGCCATCAGTAGACAGGGGGCGCGGGGCACTGAAGCTTTCTTT. Translating gives CAISRQGARGTEAFF.

This clone showed up just a few times. This sequence joins TRBV2 and TRBJ1-5, with 8 bases identical to TRBD1. The CDR3 runs 13 residues. Germline loops: CDR1 SNHLY, CDR2 FYNNEI. V was clipped by 10 bases and J by 5 bases; unmatched bases: 7. DNA of the CDR3: TGTGCCACCAGGGCCAGGGGGCATCAGCCCCAGCATTTT. This translates into CATRARGHQPQHF.

This chain connects TRBV11-1 to TRBJ2-7, with TRBD1 as a possible D gene (5 bases). The CDR3 consists of 14 residues. V was trimmed by 3 bases and J by 2 bases, leaving 11 bases between them. Germline-derived CDR1 and CDR2 are SGHAT and FQDESV (reference sequence). The CDR3 DNA sequence: TGTGCCAGCAGCTTTGACAGCCATACCTACGAGCAGTACTTC. It translates to CASSFDSHTYEQYF.

V is TRBV2 and J is TRBJ1-4; D remains unclear. CDR3 size: 14 residues. Between the trimmed V and J ends, which lost 1 base and 6 bases, there was a span of 9 bases. CDR1 SNHLY and CDR2 FYNNEI come from the germline V gene. CDR3 residues: CASSEDGRYEKLFF. The CDR3 bases are TGTGCCAGCAGTGAAGATGGGAGGTATGAAAAACTGTTTTTT.

The rearrangement joins TRBV6-2 or TRBV6-3 to TRBJ2-2, with D possibly called TRBD1 or TRBD2 (5 bases each). CDR1 and CDR2 from the germline V gene are MNHEY and SVGEGT. This CDR3 has 14 amino acids. V was cut by 6 bases and J by 4 bases, with 12 bases left in between. The CDR3 DNA reads as TGTGCCAGCAGCTCCCGTGGGGGCACCGGGGAGCTGTTTTTT. Protein product: CASSSRGGTGELFF.

Comment on this clone: Sequence at one end of the junction differs from germline and may be a read error. V usage is TRBV7-2 and J usage is TRBJ2-5; D may be TRBD2 (5 bases). This CDR3 contains 13 residues. Germline lookup yields CDR1 SGHTA and CDR2 FQGNSA. For the CDR3, the DNA is TGTGCCAGCAGCCTAGCCTGGGAAGAGACCCAGTACTTC. This sequence encodes CASSLAWEETQYF.

The V and J genes are TRBV2 and TRBJ2-3; TRBD2 might be the D (6 bases). V was shortened by 6 bases and J by 1 base, with 14 bases between the two germline ends. This CDR3 region has 15 residues. Germline values: CDR1 SNHLY, CDR2 FYNNEI. This chain's CDR3 is CASSISRGGTDTQYF. The CDR3 nucleotides are TGTGCCAGCAGCATTAGTCGCGGGGGCACAGATACGCAGTATTTT.

The chain employs TRBV5-1 and TRBJ1-4; 7 bases are shared with TRBD1. Germline CDR1 reads SGHRS; CDR2 reads YFSETQ. The CDR3 runs to 15 residues. Germline trimming cut 3 bases from V and 7 bases from J; bases unmatched to any gene: 9. The CDR3 loop reads CASSYSGTEAEKLFF. In nucleotides, the CDR3 is TGCGCCAGCAGCTACTCCGGGACAGAGGCTGAAAAACTGTTTTTT.

Remarks on this clone: The junction and the germline gene differ at one end; a read error may be behind it. This chain uses TRBV30 with TRBJ2-7; 11 bases are a match to TRBD2. Germline assignment: CDR1 GTSNPN and CDR2 SVGIG (reference sequence). CDR3 size: 12 residues. CDR3 in DNA: TGTGCCTGGAGTCGGACTAGCGGGCCGCCCCACTTC. Encoded protein: CAWSRTSGPPHF.

The J gene is TRBJ2-7, the V gene TRBV2; either TRBD1 or TRBD2 may fit D (6 bases each). CDR3 length: 13 amino acids. The germline V gene encodes CDR1 SNHLY and CDR2 FYNNEI. Trimming left V 11 bases short and J 4 bases short, with 18 bases between. The CDR3 protein is CACKGGTHYEQYF. CDR3 nucleotides: TGTGCCTGCAAAGGGGGGACCCATTACGAGCAGTACTTC.

This rearrangement joins TRBV20-1 to TRBJ2-1; 11 positions agree with TRBD2. The germline CDR1 and CDR2 sequences are DFQATT and SNEGSKA (reference sequence). Losses at the gene ends were 3 bases for V and 4 bases for J; bases not matched to a gene: 5. The CDR3 is made up of 15 amino acids. The CDR3 protein is CSASEGLAAYNEQFF. CDR3 in DNA: TGCAGTGCTAGTGAGGGACTAGCGGCTTACAATGAGCAGTTCTTC.

This clone was detected a few times. The chain combines TRBV29-1 with TRBJ1-2; the D is unclear. CDR3 length: 12 amino acids. The V gene's germline CDR1 is SQVTM and CDR2 ANQGSEA. Trimming left V 5 bases short and J 2 bases short, with 9 bases between. CDR3 nucleotides: TGCAGCGTTACCGGGCCAAACTATGGCTACACCTTC. This sequence encodes CSVTGPNYGYTF.

This chain connects TRBV9 to TRBJ2-7, with D perhaps matching TRBD1 (6 bases). The V and J ends lost 4 bases and 2 bases respectively, with 16 bases between them. Germline V CDR1 and CDR2: SGDLS, YYNGEE. The CDR3 consists of 15 residues. CDR3 in DNA: TGTGCCAGCAGCCCTTTCCAGGGGAGCACCTACGAGCAGTACTTC. Its protein product is CASSPFQGSTYEQYF.

The CDR3 nucleotides are TGTGCCAGCAGCCCGGGACAGCCAAGCTCCTATAATTCACCCCTCCACTTT. The encoded protein is CASSPGQPSSYNSPLHF. The chain carries TRBV14 and TRBJ1-6; the match to TRBD1 covers 7 bases. There are 17 residues in the CDR3. Germline V gene lookup returns CDR1 SGHDN and CDR2 FVKESK. V lost 4 bases to trimming and J lost 0 bases; unmatched junction nucleotides: 6.

This chain uses TRBV11-2 with TRBJ2-1; D perhaps matches TRBD1 (5 bases). There are 17 residues in the CDR3. Trimming shortened V by 5 bases and J by 4 bases, and 21 bases separated the two germline ends. The V gene's germline CDR1 is SGHAT and CDR2 FQNNGV. CDR3 sequence (DNA): TGTGCCAGCAGCCCCATTCAAGGGGTCCTAAAGTACAATGAGCAGTTCTTC. This gives the protein CASSPIQGVLKYNEQFF.

This rearrangement joins TRBV24-1 to TRBJ1-1; 7 bases match TRBD1. Germline V gives CDR1 KGHDR, CDR2 SFDVKD. The CDR3 spans 11 residues. With 2 bases clipped from V and 10 bases from J, the junction kept 0 bases outside the gene matches. The CDR3, as DNA: TGTGCCACCAGTGATTCAGGGGGAGCTTTCTTT. Encoded protein: CATSDSGGAFF.